The source of this T cell receptor beta chain is a study of T-cell memory formation after mild COVID-19 (dated by TCRdb to the early 2020s). Context from the whole study: Most TCR sequence clusters were specific to one of the two donors. In a couple of donors, T-cell clones that expanded and contracted after mild COVID-19 were tracked by sequencing TCRalpha and TCRbeta repertoires over time. Two young, previously healthy adult volunteers made up the cohort, one male and one female.

CDR1 LNHDA and CDR2 SQIVND are derived from the germline V gene (reference sequence). The junction shows trimming of 9 bases on V and 2 bases on J, and the gene matches do not reach 11 bases of it. Including cysteine and phenylalanine, the CDR3 has 15 amino acids. The only DNA kept is the CDR3, 45 bases in frame from the first base. These reads were obtained on an Illumina NovaSeq 6000. Using 5'RACE with constant-segment primers, TCRalpha and TCRbeta cDNA libraries were constructed, with sample barcodes and unique molecular identifiers added in the process. RNA was extracted from every sample with Trizol reagent. Libraries were amplified in two PCR steps, with a second sample barcode and Illumina TruSeq adapters added in the second step. Sequencing of the libraries was done on an Illumina NovaSeq, producing 2 x 150 bp paired-end reads. As for the original processing: The reads were demultiplexed and collapsed into UMI-guided consensus sequences using migec v1.2.7. Using mixcr v2.1.11, UMI consensuses were aligned to TRA and TRB V and J templates and then assembled into clonotypes. A clonotype was counted as expanded or contracted only when both edgeR and NoisET called the clonotype significant, with the noise models trained on biological replicates. edgeR calls used a false discovery rate-adjusted p below 0.01 and a log2 fold-change threshold of 1. As an exploratory analysis of dynamics, PCA with hierarchical clustering was applied to max-normalized trajectories of the 1000 most abundant clonotypes. Separately sequenced CD4+ and CD8+ repertoires were used to assign a CD4 or CD8 phenotype to each responding clone. Through fastp at Q25 and MiXCR, TCRdb rebuilt clones from the public reads, retaining in-frame beta chains. All rows with the same CDR3 protein become a single entry with the most common DNA and genes. It is TCRdb's table, rather than the study itself, that gives the V and J calls and clone size. This sample holds around 340,000 distinct CDR3 sequences; around 15% were observed only once. The ten top clones hold less than 25% of the sample.

Worth noting for this clonotype: Its antigen remains unidentified. No qualities accompany the bases; no much larger clone lies one base away.

PBMCs were isolated by Ficoll-Paque density gradient centrifugation. General findings and caveats noted by the study authors: Balanced CD4/CD8 phenotypes were observed for clones contracting from day 15 to 85, whereas a bias towards CD4+ was observed for a second wave of clones expanding from day 15 to 37. SARS-CoV-2 specificity of the second-wave clones peaking on day 37 was not confirmed. Contracting CD4+ clones turned up mainly in the CM and EM memory subsets, whereas EMRA was where CD8+ clones were enriched. The study included only a couple of mild cases, and larger cohorts that include severe cases with pre-infection samples were judged to be necessary. Some responding clones were detected in pre-infection memory, which suggested that pre-existing cross-reactive memory T cells had joined the SARS-CoV-2 response.

The source is a man aged 18 to 30 who had mild COVID-19 (a few samples of this study predate the infection). The sample titles of this study are shuffled in the database, so cell type and time point are left out; the donor was told from shared clones. The chain is made from TRBV19 and TRBJ1-1; 8 bases in between match TRBD1. Sequencing was done on a sample of PBMCs or a T cell subset sorted from them (not recorded which). CDR3 loop: CASRNPRGLNTEAFF. Read as DNA, the sequence is TGTGCCAGCAGAAACCCCAGGGGGCTTAACACTGAAGCTTTCTTT. The reference TRBV19 and TRBJ1-1 proteins fill in what lies around the CDR3, so the full variable domain reads DGGITQSPKYLFRKEGQNVTLSCEQNLNHDAMYWYRQDPGQGLRLIYYSQIVNDFQKGDIAEGYSVSREKKESFPLTVTSAQKNPTAFYLCASRNPRGLNTEAFFGQGTRLTVV.